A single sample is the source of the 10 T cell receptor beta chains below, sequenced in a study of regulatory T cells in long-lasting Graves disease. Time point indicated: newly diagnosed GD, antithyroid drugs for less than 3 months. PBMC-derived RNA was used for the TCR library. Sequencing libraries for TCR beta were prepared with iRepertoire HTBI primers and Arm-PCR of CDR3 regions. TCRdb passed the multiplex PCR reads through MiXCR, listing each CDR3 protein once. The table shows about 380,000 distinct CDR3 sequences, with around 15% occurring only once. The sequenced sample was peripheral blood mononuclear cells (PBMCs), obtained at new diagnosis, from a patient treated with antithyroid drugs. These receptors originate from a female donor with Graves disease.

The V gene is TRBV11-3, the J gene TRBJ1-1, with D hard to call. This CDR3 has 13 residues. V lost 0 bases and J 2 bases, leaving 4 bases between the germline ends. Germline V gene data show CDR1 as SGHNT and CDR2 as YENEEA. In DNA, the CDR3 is TGTGCCAGCAGCTTAGATTACAACACTGAAGCTTTCTTT. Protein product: CASSLDYNTEAFF.

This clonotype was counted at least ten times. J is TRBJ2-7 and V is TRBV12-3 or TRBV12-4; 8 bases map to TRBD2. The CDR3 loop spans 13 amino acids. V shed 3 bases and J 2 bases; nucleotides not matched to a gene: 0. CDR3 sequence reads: CASSFGRAYEQYF. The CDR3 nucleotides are TGTGCCAGCAGTTTCGGGAGGGCCTACGAGCAGTACTTC.

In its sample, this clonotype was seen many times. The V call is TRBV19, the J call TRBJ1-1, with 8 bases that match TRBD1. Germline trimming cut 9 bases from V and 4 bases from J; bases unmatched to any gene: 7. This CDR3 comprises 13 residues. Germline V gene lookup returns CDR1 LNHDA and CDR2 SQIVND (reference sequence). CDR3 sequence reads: CASSPTGGTEAFF. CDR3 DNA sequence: TGTGCCAGCAGTCCAACAGGGGGCACTGAAGCTTTCTTT.

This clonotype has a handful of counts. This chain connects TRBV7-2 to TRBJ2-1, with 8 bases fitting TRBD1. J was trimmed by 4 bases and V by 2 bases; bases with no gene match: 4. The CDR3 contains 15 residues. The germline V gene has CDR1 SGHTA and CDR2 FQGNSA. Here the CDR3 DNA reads TGTGCCAGCAGCTTACAGGGGGCAGCATACAATGAGCAGTTCTTC. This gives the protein CASSLQGAAYNEQFF.

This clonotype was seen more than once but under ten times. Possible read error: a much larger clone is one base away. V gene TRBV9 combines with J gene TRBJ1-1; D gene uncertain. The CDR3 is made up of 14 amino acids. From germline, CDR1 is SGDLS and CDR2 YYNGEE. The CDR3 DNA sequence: TGTGCCAGCAACGTAGCTGAAACCAACACTGAAGCTTTCTTT. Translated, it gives CASNVAETNTEAFF.

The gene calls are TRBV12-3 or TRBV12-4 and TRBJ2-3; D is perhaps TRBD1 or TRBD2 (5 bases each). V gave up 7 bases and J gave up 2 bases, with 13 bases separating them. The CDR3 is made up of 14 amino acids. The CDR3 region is CASIQEDNTDTQYF. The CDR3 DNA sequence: TGTGCCAGCATCCAGGAGGACAACACAGATACGCAGTATTTT.

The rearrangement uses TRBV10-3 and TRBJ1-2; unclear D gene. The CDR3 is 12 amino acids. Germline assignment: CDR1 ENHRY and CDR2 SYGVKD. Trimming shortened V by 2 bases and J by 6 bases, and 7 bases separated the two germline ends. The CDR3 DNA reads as TGTGCCATCAGTGAGAGAACAGATGGCTACACCTTC. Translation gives CAISERTDGYTF.

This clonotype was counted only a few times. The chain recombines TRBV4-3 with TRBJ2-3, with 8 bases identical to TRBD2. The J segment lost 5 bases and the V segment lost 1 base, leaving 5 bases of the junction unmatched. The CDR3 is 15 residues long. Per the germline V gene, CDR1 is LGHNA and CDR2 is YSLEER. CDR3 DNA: TGCGCCAGCAGCCAAGCGGGAGGGCCGGGAGATACGCAGTATTTT. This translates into CASSQAGGPGDTQYF.

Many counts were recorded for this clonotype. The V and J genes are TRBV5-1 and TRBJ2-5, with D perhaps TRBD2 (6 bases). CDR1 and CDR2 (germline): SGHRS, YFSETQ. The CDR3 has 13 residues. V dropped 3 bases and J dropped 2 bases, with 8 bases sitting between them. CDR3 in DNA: TGCGCCAGCAGCTCCGGGAGTCAAGAGACCCAGTACTTC. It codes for CASSSGSQETQYF.

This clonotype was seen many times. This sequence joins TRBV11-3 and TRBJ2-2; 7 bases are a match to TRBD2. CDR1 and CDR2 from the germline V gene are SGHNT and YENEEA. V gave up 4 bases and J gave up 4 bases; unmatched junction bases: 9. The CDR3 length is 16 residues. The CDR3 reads CASSSQLPGGTGELFF. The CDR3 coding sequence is TGTGCCAGCAGCTCCCAACTCCCGGGGGGCACCGGGGAGCTGTTTTTT.